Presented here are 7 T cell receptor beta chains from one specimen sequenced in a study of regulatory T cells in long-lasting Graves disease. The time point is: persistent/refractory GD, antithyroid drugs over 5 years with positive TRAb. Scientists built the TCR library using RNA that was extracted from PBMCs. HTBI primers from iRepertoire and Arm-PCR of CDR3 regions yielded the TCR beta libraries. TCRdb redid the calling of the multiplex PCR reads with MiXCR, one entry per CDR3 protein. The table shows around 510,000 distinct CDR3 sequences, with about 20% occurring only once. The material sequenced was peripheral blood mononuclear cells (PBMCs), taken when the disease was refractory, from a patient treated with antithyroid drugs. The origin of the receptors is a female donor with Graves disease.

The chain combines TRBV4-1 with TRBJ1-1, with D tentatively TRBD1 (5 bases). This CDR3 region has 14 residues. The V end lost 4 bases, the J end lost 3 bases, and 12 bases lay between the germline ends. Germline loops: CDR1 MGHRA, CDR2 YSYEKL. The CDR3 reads CASSPLRGDTEAFF. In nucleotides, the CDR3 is TGCGCCAGCAGCCCGTTACGGGGGGACACTGAAGCTTTCTTT.

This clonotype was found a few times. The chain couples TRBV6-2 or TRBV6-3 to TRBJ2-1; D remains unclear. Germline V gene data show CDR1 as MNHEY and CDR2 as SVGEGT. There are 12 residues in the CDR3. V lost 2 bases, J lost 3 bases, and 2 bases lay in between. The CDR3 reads CASSYGYNEQFF. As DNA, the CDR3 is TGTGCCAGCAGTTACGGCTACAATGAGCAGTTCTTC.

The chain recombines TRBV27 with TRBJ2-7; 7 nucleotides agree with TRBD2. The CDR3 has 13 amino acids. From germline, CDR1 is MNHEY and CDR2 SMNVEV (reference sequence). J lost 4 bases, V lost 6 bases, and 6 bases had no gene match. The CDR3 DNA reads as TGTGCCAGCAGCCTAGCGGACGGGTACGAGCAGTACTTC. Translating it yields CASSLADGYEQYF.

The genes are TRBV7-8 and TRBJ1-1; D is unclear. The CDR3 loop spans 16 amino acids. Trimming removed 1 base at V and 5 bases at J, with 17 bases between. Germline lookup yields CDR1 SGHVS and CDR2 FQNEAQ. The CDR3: CASSLVRGDGRTEAFF. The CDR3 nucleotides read TGTGCCAGCAGCTTAGTACGTGGAGATGGGAGGACTGAAGCTTTCTTT.

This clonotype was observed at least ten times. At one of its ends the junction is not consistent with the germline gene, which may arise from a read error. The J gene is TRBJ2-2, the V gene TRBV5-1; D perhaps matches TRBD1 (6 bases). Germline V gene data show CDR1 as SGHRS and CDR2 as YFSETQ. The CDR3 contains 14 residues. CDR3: CASSRDTNTGELFF. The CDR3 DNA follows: TGTGCCAGCAGCCGGGACACCAACACCGGGGAGCTGTTTTTT.

CDR3 nucleotides: TGCGCCAGCAGCCAACACGGACTAGCCAAAAACATTCAGTACTTC. It translates to CASSQHGLAKNIQYF. The rearrangement joins TRBV4-1 to TRBJ2-4; D might be TRBD2 (5 bases). V lost 2 bases, J lost 0 bases, and 8 bases lay in between. The CDR3 spans 15 residues. Looked up from germline, CDR1 is MGHRA and CDR2 is YSYEKL.

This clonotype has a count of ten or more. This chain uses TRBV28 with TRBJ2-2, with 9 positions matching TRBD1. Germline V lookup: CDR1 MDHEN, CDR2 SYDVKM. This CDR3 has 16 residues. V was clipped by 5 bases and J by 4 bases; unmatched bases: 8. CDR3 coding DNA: TGTGCCAGCAGTGAATGGGGACAGGGCGCCACCGGGGAGCTGTTTTTT. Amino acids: CASSEWGQGATGELFF.